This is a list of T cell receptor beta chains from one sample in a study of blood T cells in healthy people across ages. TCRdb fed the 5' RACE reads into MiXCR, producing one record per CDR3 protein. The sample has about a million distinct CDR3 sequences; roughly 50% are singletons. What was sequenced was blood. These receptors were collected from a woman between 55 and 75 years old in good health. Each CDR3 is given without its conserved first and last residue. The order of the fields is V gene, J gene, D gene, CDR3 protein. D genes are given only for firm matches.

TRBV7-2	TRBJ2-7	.	ASSSYGGYGYEQY
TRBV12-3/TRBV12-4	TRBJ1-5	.	ASSTRGAQH
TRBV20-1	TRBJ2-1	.	SAFDRARSSYNEQF
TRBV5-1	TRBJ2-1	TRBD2	ASIGYSGGVYNEQF
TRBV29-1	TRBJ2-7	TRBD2	SVGLAGNYEQY
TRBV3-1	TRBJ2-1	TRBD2	ASTPTSVSYNEQF
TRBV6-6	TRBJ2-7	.	ASIGTTGPANEQY
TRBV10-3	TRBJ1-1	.	AIGKTVTEAF
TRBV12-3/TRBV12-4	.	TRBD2	ASTSSRTSGSYEQF
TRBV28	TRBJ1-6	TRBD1	ANSRGDRGLERALHNSPLH
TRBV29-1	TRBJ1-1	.	SVVGWPDAEAF
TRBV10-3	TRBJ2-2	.	ATSTGQNTGELF
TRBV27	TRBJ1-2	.	ASSFSQGWGYT
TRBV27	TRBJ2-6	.	ASSRWTPSAGSGANVLT
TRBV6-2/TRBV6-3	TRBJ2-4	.	ASSPRGANIQY
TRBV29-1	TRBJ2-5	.	SARCQETQY
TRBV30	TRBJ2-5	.	AWSKGGQRY